The sequence of this T cell receptor (beta chain) was determined in a study of blood T cell repertoires in COVID-19. The overall study: Sites in the United States, Italy and Spain provided acute and convalescent COVID-19 samples. In each case, the material was cDNA or gDNA derived from T cells, B-cell-depleted T cells, or PBMCs.

The CDR3 runs to 16 residues. V lost 6 bases and J lost 0; bases outside the gene matches: 11. The germline gives CDR1 MNHNY, CDR2 SVGAGI (reference sequence). In the source study's methods: The authors estimated nucleated cell counts from reference gene primer amplification. This table comes from immunoSEQ multiplex PCR, and its TCRdb copy is limited to in-frame clones, with some not included. Clonal size and the V and J genes are those of that table, whereas D and trimming came from the DNA. This table holds 85,000 to 90,000 clones, 75% to 90% found once. V and J are TRBV6-6 and TRBJ2-7; 7 positions agree with TRBD2. The clonotype originates from a man older than 75 with active or convalescent COVID-19. Material for sequencing was peripheral blood. As DNA, the CDR3 is TGTGCCAGCAGGCCGACGGGACTAACCCTCTCCTACGAGCAGTACTTC. Translation gives CASRPTGLTLSYEQYF.